The present TCR beta chain was sequenced within a study of cytomegalovirus exposure and HLA in healthy donors (dated by TCRdb to the late 2010s). About the investigation overall: An earlier analysis of approximately 640 of the donors reported roughly 270 Gb of sequence data and some 100 million unique TCR beta sequences from about 179 million T cells. An early release covering roughly 580 HLA-typed donors comprised about 290 gigabases of sequencing data and some 79 million unique TCR sequences. The genetic ancestry cluster associated with self-reported Caucasian donors included over 65% of the approximately 410 genotyped donors. The aim of the study was to test whether cataloging public T cell receptors could identify signatures of past pathogen exposure. Using immunosequencing, the study profiled T cell repertoires from fewer than 700 subjects and related those repertoires to cytomegalovirus serostatus. Along with the roughly 670-subject first cohort, a separate validation cohort of roughly 110 different subjects was used. To predict cytomegalovirus infection status, the study combined high-throughput TCR immunosequencing, statistical association of individual TCRs with disease status, and machine learning. In a later analysis, previously published TCR beta repertoires from about 640 donors were re-analyzed and high-resolution HLA genotyping was added so that TCR occurrence patterns could be studied. Rather than drawing on any new phenotypic data, the later analysis identified candidate immune exposures from TCR beta sequences and the way those sequences occurred across donors. An earlier analysis of roughly 580 of the donors used high-throughput TCR beta sequencing to judge whether each TCR beta V gene segment behaved as functional or pseudogenic. Donor age, sex, ethnicity and CMV serostatus were collected together with the repertoire data. A later genetic analysis used genome-wide SNP genotypes for about 65% of the 666 donors, treating that subset as a discovery cohort. All discovery cohort repertoires had been generated using a single sequencing platform. Class I and class II HLA loci were covered by the typing at four-digit resolution. The number of typed donors differed by locus: 629-630 for A, B, C, DRB1 and DQB1; approximately 530 for DQA1; about 600 for DPA1; and about 470 for DPB1. A few DR-DQ haplotypes were treated as single units for association and clustering because of strong linkage in the cohort. Among around 400 genotyped donors of the cohort, an average of about 240,000 unique TCR beta nucleotide sequences was sequenced per donor, of which about 19% were non-productive.

In total, about 650 healthy bone marrow donors made up the cohort. Cohort members were all nominally healthy when sampled, although unrecorded immune exposures were likely present. The donor tested CMV seronegative and was one of the 352 seronegative cohort members. A peripheral blood sample was collected from each donor, and TCR beta sequencing was performed on peripheral blood mononuclear cells. Genomic DNA was extracted from the blood cell samples with the Qiagen DNeasy Blood Extraction Kit. Study-wide findings and limitations: A later analysis found that HLA-associated TCR beta chains were more clonally expanded and had lower generation probabilities than equally common non-associated chains. Linkage disequilibrium might explain the correlated functional status among segregating V segments, but an unknown experimental factor could not be ruled out. According to a later genetic analysis, donors in an Asian-associated ancestry cluster had fewer N-insertions in productive TCRs than the approximately 650-donor mean. In this cohort, only TCR beta chains were sequenced, and detectable features were limited by the absence of alpha or paired-chain data. A further reported finding was that TCR beta sequences accurately predicted the HLA-A and HLA-B alleles for most subjects in the first cohort. In a later analysis, about 16,000 TCR beta sequences were associated with specific HLA alleles at a false discovery rate of 0.05. Presence/absence analyses assumed roughly uniform sequencing depth across donors, an assumption that may not hold. Three of the identified cytomegalovirus-associated TCR beta chains were confirmed in vitro to be specific for cytomegalovirus antigens. For the cohort, immune exposure information was limited to CMV serostatus. Most TCR sequences were seen in very few donors, while some public TCRs were found in many individuals. Some IMGT-functional V segments, including TRBV6-2 and TRBV6-3, could not be told apart with the 87-base-pair reads, so those segments were excluded. A cluster of highly shared sequence variants was judged likely to be a technical artifact of the sequencing pipeline. A total of 164 TCR beta chains were listed by the study as associated with cytomegalovirus. It was suggested by the authors that the approach could potentially be generalized to other disease states and immunological phenotypes. HLA typing was unavailable for some donors at each locus, so association tests used only the typed subset. Strong co-occurrence of HLA alleles, especially DR and DQ, made assigning TCR associations to individual alleles difficult. Several of the top co-occurrence clusters appeared to be linked to parvovirus B19, influenza, CMV and Epstein-Barr virus, according to a later analysis. Around 16 rarely observed V segments, including chromosome 9 orphons, were excluded from the earlier analysis of some 590 of the donors because counts were too low. Broadly in line with IMGT annotations, most TCR beta V segments showed up in productive rearrangements about 90% or about 30% of the time in an earlier analysis of several hundred of the donors. According to a later analysis, most CMV-associated TCR beta chains appeared to be HLA-restricted, and the HLA associations seemed to be driven largely by CMV exposure. Cytomegalovirus status was reported to be diagnosed by the classifier with high specificity and sensitivity in both the original and validation cohorts. An association between a missense DCLRE1C variant and V-gene and J-gene trimming of TCR beta chains was found in a later genetic analysis and replicated in an independent cohort. In a later analysis, TCR association rates were found to vary across HLA loci, with the most associated TCRs seen for DRB1 alleles and the fewest for HLA-C alleles.

The germline V gene yields SGHVS for CDR1 and FNYEAQ for CDR2. The junction shows trimming of 2 bases on V and 7 bases on J, and the gene matches do not reach 12 bases of it. The CDR3 starts with the cysteine, ends with the phenylalanine, and has 17 residues. The read is trimmed to its CDR3 DNA, 51 bases read in frame from base 1. Receptor libraries were prepared by the immunoSEQ multiplex PCR assay. For the multiplex PCR, a mixture combining 60 forward primers for TCR Vbeta segments and 13 reverse primers for TCR Jbeta segments was used. A multiplex PCR assay on genomic DNA amplified the CDR3 region of rearranged TCR beta genes. The Illumina HiSeq System was used to sequence the amplified TCR beta libraries as 87-base-pair reads. On the study's bioinformatics: A later analysis counted about 82 million unique TCR beta chains across the 600 to 850 repertoires, and about 10 million of these chains were shared by at least two donors. Raw reads were error-corrected and collapsed into unique sequences with a nearest-neighbor algorithm that merged closely related sequences to remove PCR and sequencing errors. V, D and J gene segments were assigned by aligning CDR3 sequences to IMGT reference sequences. Each retained sequence needed at least a six-nucleotide match to both a V gene segment and a J gene segment. Rearrangements were called productive when the CDR3 lacked stop codons and stayed in frame with V and J; all others were non-productive. CDR3 was defined according to IMGT convention as the region running from the second conserved V-encoded cysteine to the conserved J-encoded phenylalanine. In an earlier analysis of 550 to 650 of the donors, sequences lacking an unambiguous match to a single V gene segment were excluded. In an earlier analysis of some 590 of the donors, a V segment was called functional when productive rearrangements were above 56.7%, and segregating when the standard deviation between donors exceeded 5%. A statistical classification framework was built to diagnose cytomegalovirus status from the catalog of TCR beta chain sequences. A later analysis assigned V and J genes by comparing TCR nucleotide sequences with IMGT/GENE-DB human TR gene sequences. The TCRdist pipeline was used in a later analysis to assign CDR3 sequences and most-parsimonious VDJ recombination scenarios. In a later analysis, each TCR beta chain was defined by its CDR3 amino acid sequence together with its V-gene family, and reads lacking a unique V-gene family were excluded. As a way to deal with suspected cross-contamination and a sequencing artifact, a later analysis dropped roughly 600 nucleotide sequences that were highly shared and had low generation probability. For each public chain, a later analysis derived a clonal expansion index from normalized ranks of inferred template counts within each repertoire. In a later analysis, generation probabilities were computed using a VDJ recombination model fitted to out-of-frame rearrangements, and the results were checked against IGoR. In a later analysis, TCR-TCR, TCR-HLA and TCR-CMV co-occurrence was scored with hypergeometric tests, and a repertoire-size bias correction was applied to TCR pairs. To estimate false discovery rates, a later analysis permuted the HLA or CMV assignments 20 times. In a later analysis, co-occurring TCRs were grouped using DBSCAN, with TCRdist sequence similarity added in when clustering inside HLA-allele-positive subsets. Repertoires with fewer than 30,000 or more than 120,000 public chains, plus five repertoires with anomalous nucleotide sharing, were excluded from co-occurrence clustering. The table comes from immuneACCESS by way of TCRdb, which keeps in-frame sequences with V and J called. Part of the clones is missing from these tables; in studies checked, under half for an unresolved V gene and the rest for unknown reasons. V and J calls and clone size are those listed in that table; D and trimming were worked out from the DNA. The sample table holds 150,000 or so clones, of which 60% to 80% were seen once. Around 15% of the sample goes to the ten largest clones.

This clone was seen more than once but under ten times. Its antigen is still unknown. The record has no base qualities; no much larger clone is one base away. The sequence joins TRBV7-6 to TRBJ2-5; 11 bases in the middle match TRBD2. Sequencing used PBMCs. This receptor was identified in a woman in her thirties or forties in good health and CMV-seronegative. The CDR3 sequence is CASSLSLSSGGAGTQYF. In nucleotides, the sequence is TGTGCCAGCAGCTTAAGTCTTAGTAGCGGGGGGGCCGGGACCCAGTACTTC.